The rows below give T cell receptor beta chains drawn from one sample of a study of post-analysis software for immune sequencing data. MiXCR, run by TCRdb on the PCR reads, gives a single entry per CDR3 protein. Counted here are fewer than 700,000 distinct CDR3 sequences, 40% to 50% occurring once; the ten biggest clones make up roughly 1.7%. The sequenced sample was blood. The receptors stem from a girl aged 5-17 years with multiple sclerosis. Both conserved end residues are trimmed from each CDR3.

TRBJ2-7 | 13 | TRBV9 | ASSVGVGRAYEQY
TRBJ2-5 | 14 | TRBV20-1 | SARKTSRRGPETQY
TRBJ2-5 | 12 | TRBV12-3/TRBV12-4 | ASSSRTGIETQY
TRBJ2-1 | 15 | TRBV7-3 | ASSLRPGQAPYNEQF
TRBJ2-7 | 12 | TRBV25-1 | ASSEWTGTDEQY
TRBJ1-2 | 10 | TRBV12-3/TRBV12-4 | ASRIGNYGYT
TRBJ2-5 | 16 | TRBV10-3 | AISEGGSGGASGDTQY
TRBJ2-3 | 13 | TRBV5-1 | ASRPTGPSTDTQY
TRBJ2-1 | 12 | TRBV20-1 | SAAYTKGGNEQF
TRBJ2-3 | 13 | TRBV29-1 | SVGGGSYSTDTQY
TRBJ2-1 | 12 | TRBV20-1 | SAPPRDRYNEQF
TRBJ2-7 | 17 | TRBV6-5 | ASSYQSDTWRGISYEQY
TRBJ1-2 | 12 | TRBV13 | ASSLRGMGYGYT
TRBJ2-7 | 12 | TRBV6-5 | ASRAQKRRYEQY
TRBJ2-1 | 14 | TRBV15 | ATSRESGTGYNEQF
TRBJ1-4 | 12 | TRBV20-1 | SARPVVSVEKLF
TRBJ2-7 | 11 | TRBV4-1 | ASSQASGYEQY
TRBJ2-3 | 13 | TRBV2 | ASYSGTSPADTQY
TRBJ1-5 | 16 | TRBV4-1 | ASSQEVSGIRSNQPQH
TRBJ2-1 | 13 | TRBV10-2 | ASSPGLAGASEQF
TRBJ2-7 | 9 | TRBV7-9 | ASSAGTEQY
TRBJ2-3 | 10 | TRBV11-3 | ASSLLGRPQY
TRBJ2-3 | 14 | TRBV9 | ASSGLGGSPTDTQY
TRBJ2-7 | 14 | TRBV30 | AWSIPPGTGTYEQY
TRBJ1-2 | 12 | TRBV12-3/TRBV12-4 | ASSSGQGSYGYT
TRBJ2-2 | 12 | TRBV12-3/TRBV12-4 | ASSDRANTGELF
TRBJ2-1 | 12 | TRBV3-1 | ASSPSRGRDEQF
TRBJ1-2 | 10 | TRBV4-1 | ASGNRGYGYT
TRBJ2-5 | 15 | TRBV6-5 | ASSYSNYVRGGETQY
TRBJ2-5 | 13 | TRBV29-1 | SVDEELLWQETQY
TRBJ1-5 | 11 | TRBV28 | ASHPGNNQPQH
TRBJ1-5 | 14 | TRBV27 | ASSQQGFRGNQPQH
TRBJ2-5 | 11 | TRBV29-1 | SVEVGRSETQY
TRBJ2-3 | 13 | TRBV29-1 | SVGQDGWGTDTQY
TRBJ2-1 | 14 | TRBV5-1 | ASSRPSGSSYNEQF
TRBJ1-4 | 11 | TRBV20-1 | SARDLTDEKLF
TRBJ2-1 | 13 | TRBV13 | ASSLFLRRANEQF
TRBJ2-3 | 15 | TRBV4-1 | ASSPKAGLYSTDTQY
TRBJ2-3 | 12 | TRBV20-1 | SASPPVQGDTQY
TRBJ2-7 | 13 | TRBV5-1 | ASSLAQGSAYEQY
TRBJ2-5 | 14 | TRBV13 | ASSLGRETAEETQY
TRBJ1-2 | 11 | TRBV5-6 | ASSLVGQDGYT
TRBJ2-7 | 11 | TRBV4-1 | ASSRPADDEQY
TRBJ2-1 | 15 | TRBV5-1 | ASSQAASGLSHNEQF
TRBJ2-7 | 13 | TRBV7-9 | ASSPGGLAGGEQY
TRBJ2-1 | 14 | TRBV5-1 | ASSLDWSSKYNEQF
TRBJ1-6 | 13 | TRBV7-6 | ASSLSRTTNSLLH
TRBJ2-7 | 13 | TRBV12-3/TRBV12-4 | ASSLVGARLRDQY
. | 11 | TRBV6-5 | ASSSRLYYEQY
TRBJ2-5 | 14 | TRBV2 | ASRGGLAGGAETQY